The 10 T cell receptor beta chains below were found in one sample sequenced in a study of Ad26.COV2.S vaccination and SARS-CoV-2 variants. Treatment noted: about 20 received Ad26.COV2.S at low or high dose, single or two shots; about 5 received placebo; per-sample allocation not given. Following the first vaccine or placebo injection, samples were taken on day 63. Produced via immunoSEQ multiplex PCR; TCRdb's table is partial and in-frame only. The sample has a few hundred thousand clones, roughly 84% seen once; the top ten hold around 3.6%. The sample consisted of peripheral blood, taken in a trial of Ad26.COV2.S vaccine versus placebo. These receptors all come from a person between 18 and 59 years old who received the Ad26.COV2.S COVID-19 vaccine or a placebo.

This clone was counted a few times. The sample has other DNA sequences that encode this CDR3 too. V and J are TRBV2 and TRBJ2-7; D gene unclear. V lost 4 bases and J lost 4, with 8 bases in between. This CDR3 spans 12 amino acids. Germline V CDR1 and CDR2: SNHLY, FYNNEI. The CDR3 protein is CASSAGPYEQYF. CDR3 nucleotide sequence: TGTGCCAGCAGTGCAGGACCTTACGAGCAGTACTTC. Drawing the rest from reference TRBV2 and TRBJ2-7, the complete variable domain is EPEVTQTPSHQVTQMGQEVILRCVPISNHLYFYWYRQILGQKVEFLVSFYNNEISEKSEIFDDQFSVERPDGSNFTLKIRSTKLEDSAMYFCASSAGPYEQYFGPGTRLTVT.

The genes are TRBV6-5 and TRBJ2-1; D ambiguous. Deletions cut 5 bases from V and 8 bases from J, with 16 bases between. There are 14 residues in the CDR3. Germline CDR1 reads MNHEY; CDR2 reads SVGAGI. This CDR3 is CASSTRTDGHEQFF. For the CDR3, the DNA is TGTGCCAGCAGTACCCGGACCGACGGGCATGAGCAGTTCTTC.

This clone has a single count. The rearrangement uses TRBV10-3 and TRBJ2-5, with TRBD2 matching over 9 bases. The germline gives CDR1 ENHRY, CDR2 SYGVKD. The CDR3 is 15 amino acids. V shed 2 bases and J 5 bases; nucleotides not matched to a gene: 6. As DNA, the CDR3 is TGTGCCATCAGTGAGCCCCCTAGCGGGGCGGAGACCCAGTACTTC. It specifies CAISEPPSGAETQYF.

The V and J genes are TRBV29-1 and TRBJ1-3; D is undetermined. In germline, CDR1 is SQVTM, CDR2 ANQGSEA. This CDR3 has 11 residues. Trimming removed 3 bases from V and 3 bases from J, with 3 bases in between. In nucleotides, the CDR3 is TGCAGCGTTGAGGGTGGAAACACCATATATTTT. As protein: CSVEGGNTIYF.

The chain links TRBV6-5 to TRBJ2-5; D unresolved. Trimming took off 8 bases at V and 2 bases at J, with 12 bases between the two ends. This CDR3 contains 13 residues. Germline V gives CDR1 MNHEY, CDR2 SVGAGI. The CDR3 sequence: CASSQPVQETQYF. The CDR3 DNA reads as TGTGCCAGCTCACAGCCTGTTCAAGAGACCCAGTACTTC.

The chain links TRBV19 to TRBJ1-2; perhaps TRBD1 as D (5 bases). The germline CDR1 and CDR2 sequences are LNHDA and SQIVND (reference sequence). The CDR3 consists of 15 residues. V was cut by 1 base and J by 4 bases, with 13 bases left in between. CDR3 in amino acids: CASSIVAGIGYGYTF. DNA for the CDR3: TGTGCCAGTAGTATAGTGGCAGGGATTGGCTATGGCTACACCTTC.

J is TRBJ2-7 and V is TRBV7-8; D ambiguous. Germline loops: CDR1 SGHVS, CDR2 FQNEAQ. Trimming took off 5 bases at V and 1 base at J, with 12 bases between the two ends. CDR3 length equals 14 residues. The CDR3 DNA reads as TGTGCCAGCAGCGCCGAGAGGTCATCCTACGAGCAGTACTTC. It yields the protein CASSAERSSYEQYF. Variable domain in full (rest from reference TRBV7-8 and TRBJ2-7): GAGVSQSPRYKVAKRGQDVALRCDPISGHVSLFWYQQALGQGPEFLTYFQNEAQLDKSGLPSDRFFAERPEGSVSTLKIQRTQQEDSAVYLCASSAERSSYEQYFGPGTRLTVT.

This chain connects TRBV5-1 to TRBJ2-3; maybe TRBD2 (5 bases). From germline, CDR1 is SGHRS and CDR2 YFSETQ. Trimming took 1 base from V and 1 from J, leaving 7 bases between them. CDR3 size: 14 residues. The CDR3 spells CASSLPRGTDTQYF. CDR3 DNA sequence: TGCGCCAGCAGCTTGCCGAGGGGCACAGATACGCAGTATTTT.

The V gene is TRBV6-5, the J gene TRBJ1-2; D is unclear. This CDR3 region has 15 residues. V shed 5 bases and J shed 4 bases, with 17 bases lying between them. Germline assignment: CDR1 MNHEY and CDR2 SVGAGI. This CDR3 is CASSPREGVSYGYTF. The CDR3, as DNA: TGTGCCAGCAGTCCCCGGGAGGGTGTTTCCTATGGCTACACCTTC.

This chain links TRBV30 with TRBJ1-2; possible D gene TRBD1, 6 bases. The V gene lost 0 bases and the J gene lost 6 bases, with 17 bases spanning the gap. The V gene's germline CDR1 is GTSNPN and CDR2 SVGIG (reference sequence). The CDR3 has 15 amino acids. The CDR3 is CAWSVLSGGANGYTF. As DNA, the CDR3 is TGTGCCTGGAGTGTATTATCGGGGGGGGCGAATGGCTACACCTTC.